One sample yielded the 27 T cell receptor beta chains listed below, sequenced in a study of blood T cell repertoires in COVID-19. Repertoires were generated with immunoSEQ multiplex PCR, while TCRdb's copy carries only in-frame clones and drops some. The table has 60,000 to 70,000 clones, around 88% seen once. Sequencing was performed on peripheral blood. Receptors were obtained from a man aged 40-55 years with COVID-19, enrolled during active disease.

CDR3 loop: CASTPTGGKAEAFF. In DNA, the CDR3 is TGTGCCAGCACCCCGACAGGGGGAAAAGCTGAAGCTTTCTTT. V usage is TRBV3-1 (or the pseudogene TRBV3-2) and J usage is TRBJ1-1; TRBD1 matches at 9 bases. The CDR3 extends over 14 amino acids. The germline CDR1 and CDR2 sequences are LGHDT and YNNKEL (reference sequence). V shed 7 bases and J 6 bases; nucleotides not matched to a gene: 9.

J is TRBJ2-1 and V is TRBV11-3; TRBD2 aligns across 10 bases. Germline V gene lookup returns CDR1 SGHNT and CDR2 YENEEA. The CDR3 is 15 residues long. V was clipped by 5 bases and J by 3 bases; unmatched bases: 4. CDR3 protein: CASSLSGGLYNEQFF. The CDR3 nucleotides are TGTGCCAGCAGCCTTAGCGGGGGGCTCTACAATGAGCAGTTCTTC.

The V and J genes are TRBV4-1 and TRBJ2-1; D is possibly TRBD2 (5 bases). CDR1 and CDR2 (germline): MGHRA, YSYEKL. V was cut by 4 bases and J by 0 bases, with 13 bases left in between. This CDR3 has 16 residues. The CDR3 sequence: CASSLGLPSSYNEQFF. In DNA, the CDR3 is TGCGCCAGCAGCCTCGGACTGCCGAGCTCCTACAATGAGCAGTTCTTC.

This clone has only a few counts. The chain links TRBV5-1 to TRBJ1-6, with D possibly matching TRBD1 (6 bases). Germline CDR1 is SGHRS and CDR2 is YFSETQ. V lost 7 bases and J lost 6, with 11 bases in between. The CDR3 is 13 amino acids. The CDR3 nucleotides are TGCGCCAGCGGACAGACCTTTAATTCACCCCTCCACTTT. Amino acid sequence: CASGQTFNSPLHF.

The chain is built from TRBV11-1 and TRBJ2-1; 10 nucleotides line up with TRBD2. V was pared by 2 bases and J by 6 bases, with 7 bases of the junction left unmatched. Germline V lookup: CDR1 SGHAT, CDR2 FQDESV (reference sequence). The length of the CDR3 is 16 residues. CDR3 sequence: CASSLSLAGDANEQFF. The CDR3 DNA is TGTGCCAGCAGCTTAAGCCTAGCGGGGGATGCCAATGAGCAGTTCTTC.

The rearrangement uses TRBV30 and TRBJ1-2; the match to TRBD1 covers 9 bases. Germline loops: CDR1 GTSNPN, CDR2 SVGIG (reference sequence). CDR3 size: 12 residues. The trim removed 0 bases at V and 13 bases at J, leaving 6 bases unmatched. As DNA, the CDR3 is TGTGCCTGGAGTGTGGGACAGGGCAGATGCACCTTC. Translating gives CAWSVGQGRCTF. The whole variable domain, remainder taken from reference TRBV30 and TRBJ1-2, is SQTIHQWPATLVQPVGSPLSLECTVEGTSNPNLYWYRQAAGRGLQLLFYSVGIGQISSEVPQNLSASRPQDRQFILSSKKLLLSDSGFYLCAWSVGQGRCTFGSGTRLTVV.

In its sample, this clone was seen once. The chain is built from TRBV5-6 and TRBJ2-7, with TRBD1 matching over 7 bases. The CDR3 is 14 amino acids. Germline-derived CDR1 and CDR2 are SGHDT and YYEEEE. V dropped 4 bases and J dropped 5; count of bases not matched to a gene: 9. The CDR3 DNA reads as TGTGCCAGCAGCCCGAGACAGGGTTTCCACGAGCAGTACTTC. It translates to CASSPRQGFHEQYF.

This chain joins TRBV6-6 and TRBJ2-7; tentative D call: TRBD2 (5 bases). The CDR3 spans 15 residues. Germline CDR1 and CDR2: MNHNY and SVGAGI (reference sequence). The V end lost 7 bases, the J end lost 3 bases, and 19 bases lay between the germline ends. The CDR3 sequence is CASKKGEFWSYEQYF. CDR3 sequence (DNA): TGTGCCAGCAAGAAGGGAGAATTTTGGAGCTACGAGCAGTACTTC.

This chain links TRBV4-2 with TRBJ2-3; 10 bases map to TRBD2. V dropped 3 bases and J dropped 2; count of bases not matched to a gene: 8. Germline-derived CDR1 and CDR2 are LGHNA and YNFKEQ. The CDR3 loop spans 17 amino acids. The CDR3 DNA reads as TGTGCCAGCAGCCAGCACGTAAGCGGGGGGGCCACAGATACGCAGTATTTT. As protein: CASSQHVSGGATDTQYF.

CDR3 nucleotide sequence: TGTGCCAGCAGCTTAGTAGGAGGTGGGGCCAACGTCCTGACTTTC. Its protein is CASSLVGGGANVLTF. This chain joins TRBV7-2 and TRBJ2-6; D is possibly TRBD2 (5 bases). The CDR3 contains 15 residues. The germline V gene encodes CDR1 SGHTA and CDR2 FQGNSA. V lost 1 base, J lost 3 bases, and 7 bases lay in between. Drawing the rest from reference TRBV7-2 and TRBJ2-6, the complete variable domain is GAGVSQSPSNKVTEKGKDVELRCDPISGHTALYWYRQSLGQGLEFLIYFQGNSAPDKSGLPSDRFSAERTGGSVSTLTIQRTQQEDSAVYLCASSLVGGGANVLTFGAGSRLTVL.

The V gene is TRBV4-1, the J gene TRBJ1-4, with 7 bases lining up with TRBD1. CDR1 is MGHRA and CDR2 is YSYEKL in the germline V gene. The V and J ends lost 3 bases and 3 bases, in that order; junction bases with no gene match: 10. This CDR3 spans 17 amino acids. In nucleotides, the CDR3 is TGCGCCAGCAGCCATCGTGCAGGGGGTGTAGCTAATGAAAAACTGTTTTTT. Protein product: CASSHRAGGVANEKLFF.

This chain uses TRBV4-2 with TRBJ2-7; 10 bases agree with TRBD2. Trimming took 0 bases from V and 0 from J; bases not matched to a gene: 5. Germline V lookup: CDR1 LGHNA, CDR2 YNFKEQ. The CDR3 extends over 17 amino acids. In nucleotides, the CDR3 is TGTGCCAGCAGCCAAGATGCTAGCGGGGGCAGCTCCTACGAGCAGTACTTC. It codes for CASSQDASGGSSYEQYF.

The gene calls are TRBV5-1 and TRBJ2-7, with 10 nucleotides matching TRBD1. The CDR3 consists of 14 residues. The junction had 5 bases not matched to a gene; V was cut back by 4 bases and J by 4 bases. Germline CDR1 reads SGHRS; CDR2 reads YFSETQ. The CDR3 protein is CASSPGQGNYEQYF. The CDR3 region has the DNA TGCGCCAGCAGCCCGGGACAGGGGAATTACGAGCAGTACTTC.

V usage is TRBV9 and J usage is TRBJ2-6; D is perhaps TRBD1 (5 bases). The CDR3 spans 16 residues. Germline loops: CDR1 SGDLS, CDR2 YYNGEE. V shed 4 bases and J shed 2 bases, with 13 bases lying between them. The CDR3 nucleotides read TGTGCCAGCAGCCCCCGCCAGGGTACTGGGGCCAACGTCCTGACTTTC. This encodes CASSPRQGTGANVLTF.

V usage is TRBV5-4 and J usage is TRBJ1-3; weak D call: TRBD1 (5 bases). CDR1 and CDR2 from the germline V gene are SGHNT and YYREEE (reference sequence). The CDR3 runs to 16 residues. V was shortened by 4 bases and J by 3 bases, with 17 bases between the two germline ends. The CDR3 reads CASSRTQGAGGNTIYF. The DNA for the CDR3 is TGTGCCAGCAGCAGAACCCAGGGTGCTGGTGGAAACACCATATATTTT.

This clone appeared a few times. V is TRBV27 and J is TRBJ2-2; 7 bases match TRBD1. The CDR3 is 17 amino acids. V lost 0 bases to trimming and J lost 2 bases; unmatched junction nucleotides: 6. CDR1 and CDR2 from the germline V gene are MNHEY and SMNVEV (reference sequence). The CDR3 DNA sequence: TGTGCCAGCAGTTTATCACAGGGGTTATTAAACACCGGGGAGCTGTTTTTT. It yields the protein CASSLSQGLLNTGELFF.

V usage is TRBV29-1 and J usage is TRBJ2-3; 13 positions agree with TRBD2. This CDR3 comprises 17 residues. J gave up 1 base and V 4 bases, and 8 bases lay outside the gene matches. Germline CDR1 is SQVTM and CDR2 is ANQGSEA. This CDR3 is CSVVSYGTSGGTDTQYF. CDR3 bases: TGCAGCGTTGTATCGTATGGGACTAGCGGGGGCACAGATACGCAGTATTTT.

The chain couples TRBV6-1 to TRBJ2-5; D remains ambiguous. The CDR3 consists of 13 residues. Germline loops: CDR1 MNHNS, CDR2 SASEGT. The ends were cut back, 2 bases at V and 3 bases at J, with 7 bases in the middle. In DNA form, the CDR3 reads TGTGCCAGCAGTGAACAAGAGGAAGAGACCCAGTACTTC. Its protein is CASSEQEEETQYF.

The chain has TRBV6-5 and TRBJ1-2; 8 bases are shared with TRBD1. With V trimmed by 7 bases and J by 3 bases, 7 bases remained unmatched. Germline V gene sequence: CDR1 MNHEY, CDR2 SVGAGI. The CDR3 runs 14 residues. DNA of the CDR3: TGTGCCAGCAAAAGGACAGGGCGGGACTATGGCTACACCTTC. Translation gives CASKRTGRDYGYTF.

The V call is TRBV5-1, the J call TRBJ1-1, with TRBD1 as a possible D gene (5 bases). V gave up 2 bases and J gave up 1 base, with 6 bases separating them. Germline V gene sequence: CDR1 SGHRS, CDR2 YFSETQ. This CDR3 has 13 residues. The DNA of the CDR3 is TGCGCCAGCAGCTTTACAGGGAACACTGAAGCTTTCTTT. It encodes CASSFTGNTEAFF. Filled out from reference TRBV5-1 and TRBJ1-1, the complete variable domain reads KAGVTQTPRYLIKTRGQQVTLSCSPISGHRSVSWYQQTPGQGLQFLFEYFSETQRNKGNFPGRFSGRQFSNSRSEMNVSTLELGDSALYLCASSFTGNTEAFFGQGTRLTVV.

This clone was observed once. CDR3 region: CASSQDTSGYNEQFF. CDR3 coding DNA: TGTGCCAGCAGCCAAGACACTAGCGGATACAATGAGCAGTTCTTC. This chain links TRBV3-1 (or the pseudogene TRBV3-2) with TRBJ2-1, with 8 bases identical to TRBD2. V was pared by 0 bases and J by 4 bases, with 2 bases of the junction left unmatched. This CDR3 is built from 15 residues. Germline-derived CDR1 and CDR2 are LGHDT and YNNKEL (reference sequence).

The chain is built from TRBV12-3 or TRBV12-4 and TRBJ1-1, with 7 bases fitting TRBD1. Trimming removed 6 bases from V and 3 bases from J; junction bases left unmatched: 4. The CDR3 runs to 13 residues. The CDR3 DNA reads as TGTGCCAGCAGGGGGACAGCCGACACTGAAGCTTTCTTT. Encoded protein: CASRGTADTEAFF.

The rearrangement joins TRBV5-1 to TRBJ2-2; 10 bases match TRBD1. The CDR3 is 17 amino acids. Germline loops: CDR1 SGHRS, CDR2 YFSETQ. The ends lost 3 bases at V and 0 bases at J; junction bases unmatched: 5. The CDR3 sequence: CASSSGQGDSNTGELFF. DNA for the CDR3: TGCGCCAGCAGCTCTGGACAGGGGGACTCGAACACCGGGGAGCTGTTTTTT.

The rearrangement uses TRBV20-1 and TRBJ1-1, with 7 bases matching TRBD1. The CDR3 has 14 residues. Germline V gives CDR1 DFQATT, CDR2 SNEGSKA (reference sequence). The ends lost 3 bases at V and 3 bases at J; junction bases unmatched: 7. CDR3 in DNA: TGCAGTGCTAGTCCGGACAGGTCGGACACTGAAGCTTTCTTT. It is translated as CSASPDRSDTEAFF.

The V gene is TRBV5-1, the J gene TRBJ2-3; D is perhaps TRBD2 (5 bases). Trimming stripped 0 bases from V and 1 base from J, with 9 bases between. Germline V lookup: CDR1 SGHRS, CDR2 YFSETQ. The CDR3 length is 15 residues. The CDR3 reads CASSLANGGTDTQYF. The CDR3 DNA reads TGCGCCAGCAGCTTGGCTAACGGGGGCACAGATACGCAGTATTTT.

The J gene is TRBJ2-3, the V gene TRBV18; maybe TRBD1 (5 bases). Germline lookup yields CDR1 KGHSH and CDR2 LQKENI. The CDR3 consists of 14 residues. With 3 bases removed from V and 1 base from J, the gap between germline ends came to 8 bases. The CDR3 protein is CASSPDSRTDTQYF. As DNA, the CDR3 is TGTGCCAGCTCACCCGACAGTCGCACAGATACGCAGTATTTT.

The gene calls are TRBV6-5 and TRBJ1-2; D ambiguous. The germline gives CDR1 MNHEY, CDR2 SVGAGI. Trimming cost V 10 bases and J 0 bases, with 12 bases left between them. CDR3 length equals 13 residues. Here the CDR3 DNA reads TGTGCCACCACCCCCGGGACTAACTATGGCTACACCTTC. Protein sequence: CATTPGTNYGYTF.